A selection of T cell receptor beta chains follows, all from one sample in a study of spatial heterogeneity in lung cancer. TCRdb passed the 5' RACE reads through MiXCR, listing each CDR3 protein once. In the table there are some 25,000 distinct CDR3 sequences, around 7.5% of which are singletons. The starting material was lung tumor tissue, obtained at surgery. The origin of the receptors is a male donor with early-stage non-small cell lung cancer. The CDR3 runs from the conserved cysteine through the conserved F or W. A D gene is named only where the DNA matches it firmly. Clone sizes are given selectively: once, few, many, or a class where the clone is expanded.

CASSSRTGNSGNTIYF	TGTGCCAGCAGCTCTAGGACAGGAAACTCTGGAAACACCATATATTTT	few	TRBV7-2	TRBJ1-3	TRBD1
CASSHLGDRNQPQHF	TGTGCCAGCAGCCATCTAGGGGATAGGAATCAGCCCCAGCATTTT	NA	TRBV5-5	TRBJ1-5	NA
CASSQDSGRAGGGGYTF	TGCGCCAGCAGCCAAGATTCGGGCAGGGCGGGGGGTGGTGGCTACACCTTC	many	TRBV4-1	TRBJ1-2	NA
CATSRDRAMQYF	TGTGCCACCAGCAGAGACAGGGCCATGCAGTACTTC	many	TRBV15	TRBJ2-4	NA
CASSFFGTYEQYF	TGTGCCAGCAGCTTTTTCGGCACCTACGAGCAGTACTTC	many	TRBV7-2	TRBJ2-7	NA
CATRTTRYNEQFF	TGCGCCACGCGAACAACACGGTACAATGAGCAGTTCTTC	large	TRBV10-2	TRBJ2-1	NA
CASGLTLETQYF	TGTGCTAGTGGTTTGACCTTGGAGACCCAGTACTTC	many	TRBV12-5	TRBJ2-5	NA
CSARDQGTGLKGTNEKLFF	TGCAGTGCTAGAGATCAGGGGACAGGCCTGAAGGGAACTAATGAAAAACTGTTTTTT	many	TRBV20-1	TRBJ1-4	TRBD1
CASSGDTYEQYF	TGCGCCAGCAGCGGGGACACATACGAGCAGTACTTC	few	TRBV10-1	TRBJ2-7	NA
CASTAQDNEQFF	TGTGCCAGCACCGCCCAGGACAATGAGCAGTTCTTC	NA	TRBV2	TRBJ2-1	NA
CASSSRRGNEQFF	TGTGCCAGCAGCTCCCGACGGGGCAATGAGCAGTTCTTC	NA	TRBV7-2	TRBJ2-1	NA
CSARGEGDHEQYF	TGCAGCGCTCGGGGGGAGGGCGACCACGAGCAGTACTTC	many	TRBV29-1	TRBJ2-7	TRBD2
CSARSHLRPYGYTF	TGCAGTGCTAGATCCCATCTTCGGCCCTATGGCTACACCTTC	few	TRBV20-1	TRBJ1-2	NA
CASSYLPRGHTEAFF	TGTGCCAGCAGTTACCTCCCGCGGGGGCACACTGAAGCTTTCTTT	many	TRBV6-5	TRBJ1-1	NA
CASKWSESDEQFF	TGTGCCAGCAAGTGGAGCGAGAGCGATGAGCAGTTCTTC	few	TRBV5-7	TRBJ2-1	NA
CASSPPGTGNTIYF	TGTGCCAGCAGCCCCCCGGGAACTGGAAACACCATATATTTT	NA	TRBV7-2	TRBJ1-3	NA
CASSLDPRGSAADTQCF	TGTGCCAGCAGCTTAGACCCGCGAGGGAGTGCGGCAGATACGCAGTGTTTT	NA	TRBV11-2	TRBJ2-3	NA
CASSYRVGLEQFF	TGTGCCAGCAGTTACAGGGTCGGCCTTGAGCAGTTCTTC	many	TRBV6-2/TRBV6-3	TRBJ2-1	NA
CASSLVRQGGTGELFF	TGTGCCAGCAGCTTAGTGAGACAGGGAGGCACCGGGGAGCTGTTTTTT	many	TRBV7-8	TRBJ2-2	NA
CSAGSRDRGWKTQYF	TGCAGTGCTGGATCGCGGGACAGGGGCTGGAAGACCCAGTACTTC	many	TRBV20-1	TRBJ2-5	TRBD1
CASSLAGETQYF	TGCGCCAGCAGCTTGGCCGGAGAGACCCAGTACTTC	many	TRBV5-1	TRBJ2-5	NA
CASSLWGAGSSTDTQYF	TGTGCCAGCAGTTTATGGGGGGCGGGGTCTAGCACAGATACGCAGTATTTT	few	TRBV28	TRBJ2-3	NA
CASSAGHQETQYF	TGCGCCAGCAGCGCAGGGCACCAAGAGACCCAGTACTTC	many	TRBV5-1	TRBJ2-5	NA
CASSPVDRDEQFF	TGTGCCAGCAGCCCAGTGGACAGGGATGAGCAGTTCTTC	many	TRBV5-6	TRBJ2-1	TRBD1
CASTAGGQETQYF	TGTGCCAGCACAGCGGGGGGTCAAGAGACCCAGTACTTC	NA	TRBV28	TRBJ2-5	TRBD2
CASSDPPRQGAPLSEKLFF	TGTGCCAGCAGTGACCCCCCTAGACAGGGGGCTCCCCTTAGCGAAAAACTGTTTTTT	few	TRBV6-4	TRBJ1-4	TRBD1
CASSINDRGAFF	TGTGCCAGCAGTATAAATGACAGGGGCGCTTTCTTT	many	TRBV12-3/TRBV12-4	TRBJ1-1	TRBD1
CSGSGTSFNEQFF	TGCAGCGGGAGTGGGACATCATTCAATGAGCAGTTCTTC	many	TRBV29-1	TRBJ2-1	NA
CSALWGGETQYF	TGCAGTGCCCTGTGGGGTGGTGAGACCCAGTACTTC	NA	TRBV20-1	TRBJ2-5	NA
CASSLVVGKNSPLHF	TGCGCCAGCAGCTTGGTGGTAGGGAAGAATTCACCCCTCCACTTT	many	TRBV5-1	TRBJ1-6	NA
CASRQGAAGELFF	TGTGCCAGCAGGCAGGGAGCCGCCGGGGAGCTGTTTTTT	many	TRBV2	TRBJ2-2	NA
CAWSKTGGQAFF	TGTGCCTGGAGTAAAACAGGGGGCCAAGCTTTCTTT	many	TRBV30	TRBJ1-1	TRBD1
CASTPGQGMTGELFF	TGTGCCAGCACCCCGGGACAGGGGATGACCGGGGAGCTGTTTTTT	many	TRBV28	TRBJ2-2	TRBD1
CASRGTRFSYEQYF	TGTGCCAGCAGAGGGACACGTTTCTCCTACGAGCAGTACTTC	many	TRBV27	TRBJ2-7	NA
CASYRGPGYGYTF	TGTGCCAGCTACAGGGGGCCGGGCTATGGCTACACCTTC	many	TRBV6-2/TRBV6-3	TRBJ1-2	TRBD1
CSVTWGNTEAFF	TGCAGCGTGACGTGGGGGAACACTGAAGCTTTCTTT	few	TRBV29-1	TRBJ1-1	NA
CASSYSQGIPGNTIYF	TGTGCCAGCAGTTACTCACAGGGAATACCTGGAAACACCATATATTTT	many	TRBV6-5	TRBJ1-3	NA
CASSLEGGPRPLHF	TGTGCCAGCAGCTTAGAGGGCGGCCCAAGGCCCCTCCACTTT	many	TRBV7-8	TRBJ1-6	NA
CASSFGTQPQHF	TGTGCCAGCAGTTTTGGAACTCAGCCCCAGCATTTT	NA	TRBV12-3/TRBV12-4	TRBJ1-5	NA
CASRTTGSGYGYTF	TGTGCCAGCAGGACGACAGGGTCGGGCTATGGCTACACCTTC	medium-sized	TRBV6-2/TRBV6-3	TRBJ1-2	TRBD1
CASSPGETQYF	TGCGCCAGCAGCCCGGGGGAGACCCAGTACTTC	few	TRBV5-1	TRBJ2-5	NA
CASIYQETQYF	TGTGCCAGCATCTACCAAGAGACCCAGTACTTC	NA	TRBV2	TRBJ2-5	NA
CSAKKGFPMYEQYF	TGCAGTGCTAAAAAGGGGTTTCCGATGTACGAGCAGTACTTC	NA	TRBV20-1	TRBJ2-7	NA
CASSPDGTGYNQPQHF	TGCGCCAGCAGCCCGGATGGGACAGGGTACAATCAGCCCCAGCATTTT	many	TRBV5-1	TRBJ1-5	TRBD1
CASRPSTGGPNSPLHF	TGTGCCAGCCGCCCCTCCACAGGGGGCCCTAATTCACCCCTCCACTTT	few	TRBV28	TRBJ1-6	TRBD1
CASSQDGIGRAGWRTDTQYF	TGCGCCAGCAGCCAAGATGGGATTGGTCGGGCGGGGTGGAGGACAGATACGCAGTATTTT	NA	TRBV4-3	TRBJ2-3	NA